This TCR beta chain was found in a study of T cell changes during pregnancy in multiple sclerosis. The CDR3 spans 13 residues. V gave up 4 bases and J gave up 6 bases, with 16 bases separating them. The V gene's germline CDR1 is SQVTM and CDR2 ANQGSEA. Sequencing used immunoSEQ multiplex PCR; TCRdb keeps in-frame clones, though not all of them. The sample yields about 75,000 clones, about 90% seen once. Specimen: CD4+ T cells from peripheral blood mononuclear cells, collected before pregnancy. The TCR comes from a female donor with multiple sclerosis, enrolled in a pregnancy study. V is TRBV29-1 and J is TRBJ2-7; no firm D call. The CDR3 DNA sequence: TGCAGCGTTGCCCGCGCTTTTCTCGGCGAGCAGTACTTC. Translation: CSVARAFLGEQYF.